The source of this T cell receptor (beta chain) is a study of cytomegalovirus exposure and HLA in healthy donors (dated by TCRdb to about 2017). Study-wide context: An earlier analysis of some 620 of the donors reported 250 to 300 Gb of sequence data and around 110 million unique TCR beta sequences obtained from around 180 million T cells. Approximately 310 gigabases of sequencing data and around 85 million unique TCR sequences made up an early release that covered about 640 HLA-typed donors. Several DR-DQ haplotypes were treated as single units for association and clustering because of strong linkage in the cohort. The study was designed to test whether signatures of past pathogen exposure could be identified by cataloging public T cell receptors. To decide whether each TCR beta V gene segment behaved as functional or pseudogenic, an earlier analysis of some 600 of the donors relied on high-throughput TCR beta sequencing. A later genetic analysis used genome-wide SNP genotypes for about three fifths of the 666 donors, treating that subset as a discovery cohort. Class I and class II HLA loci were covered by the typing at four-digit resolution. Every discovery cohort repertoire had been produced on one sequencing platform. Typing coverage differed by locus: A, B, C, DRB1 and DQB1 were typed in about 629-630 donors, DQA1 in 522, DPA1 in 600 to 610, and DPB1 in just under 490. In a later analysis, previously published TCR beta repertoires from about 670 donors were re-analyzed and high-resolution HLA genotyping was added so that TCR occurrence patterns could be studied. Along with the approximately 700-subject first cohort, a separate validation cohort of over 90 different subjects was used. Among around 400 genotyped donors of the cohort, an average of about 220,000 unique TCR beta nucleotide sequences was sequenced per donor, of which 15% to 20% were non-productive. Rather than using new phenotypic data, the later analysis identified candidate immune exposures from TCR beta sequences and from how often those sequences occurred across donors. The study used immunosequencing to profile the T cell repertoires of under 700 subjects and linked those repertoires to cytomegalovirus serostatus. Donor age, sex, ethnicity and CMV serostatus were compiled alongside the repertoire data. To predict cytomegalovirus infection status, the study combined high-throughput TCR immunosequencing, statistical association of individual TCRs with disease status, and machine learning. Of the roughly 400 genotyped donors, 65% to 90% fell in the genetic ancestry cluster associated with self-reported Caucasian donors. The paper's findings and limits, for the study overall: Immune exposure information for the cohort was limited to CMV serostatus. Most TCR sequences were observed very rarely across donors, whereas some public TCRs were present in many individuals. Sequencing depth was assumed to be roughly uniform across donors in the presence/absence analyses, though that assumption may not hold. Three of the identified cytomegalovirus-associated TCR beta chains were confirmed in vitro to be specific for cytomegalovirus antigens. The classifier was reported to diagnose cytomegalovirus status with high specificity and sensitivity in both the original cohort and the validation cohort. The earlier analysis of about 600 of the donors excluded roughly 17 rarely observed V segments, including chromosome 9 orphons, because counts were too low. In the study, 150 to 200 TCR beta chains were listed as associated with cytomegalovirus. Broadly in line with IMGT annotations, most TCR beta V segments showed up in productive rearrangements about 87% or about 30% of the time in an earlier analysis of 450 to 750 of the donors. In a later analysis, HLA-associated TCR beta chains were found to be more clonally expanded and to have lower generation probabilities than equally common non-associated chains. Some IMGT-functional V segments, including TRBV6-2 and TRBV6-3, could not be told apart with the 87-base-pair reads, so those segments were excluded. In a later genetic analysis, fewer N-insertions in productive TCRs were reported among donors in an Asian-associated ancestry cluster than the approximately 710-donor mean. Linkage disequilibrium might explain the correlated functional status among segregating V segments, but an unknown experimental factor could not be excluded. In a later analysis, the rate of TCR association differed among HLA loci, with DRB1 alleles having the most associated TCRs and HLA-C alleles having the fewest. In a later analysis, most CMV-associated TCR beta chains were found to appear HLA-restricted, with HLA associations seemingly driven largely by CMV exposure. In a later analysis, some 17,000 TCR beta sequences were associated with specific HLA alleles at a false discovery rate of 0.05. Only TCR beta chains were sequenced in this cohort, and the absence of alpha or paired-chain data limited detectable features. Because HLA typing was unavailable for some donors at each locus, only the typed subset was used in association tests. A cluster of highly shared sequence variants was judged likely to represent a technical artifact of the sequencing pipeline. When HLA alleles, especially DR and DQ, strongly co-occurred, attributing TCR associations to individual alleles was difficult. A further reported finding was that TCR beta sequences accurately predicted the HLA-A and HLA-B alleles for most subjects in the first cohort. A later genetic analysis associated a missense DCLRE1C variant with V-gene and J-gene trimming of TCR beta chains, and an independent cohort replicated the association. According to the authors, the approach could potentially be generalized to other disease states and immunological phenotypes. A later analysis reported that several top co-occurrence clusters appeared linked to parvovirus B19, influenza, CMV and Epstein-Barr virus.

With regard to this clone: Its antigen is still unknown. Base qualities were left out, and no much larger clone turns up one base away.

V and J are trimmed by 10 bases and 3 bases, and the gene matches miss 8 bases of the junction. CDR1 is given as MDHEN and CDR2 as SYDVKM, both from the germline V gene. The CDR3 runs 13 amino acids, cysteine and phenylalanine included. Just CDR3 DNA is preserved here, 39 bases in frame from base 1. The library was prepared using the immunoSEQ multiplex PCR assay. For the multiplex PCR, a mixture combining 60 forward primers for TCR Vbeta segments and 13 reverse primers for TCR Jbeta segments was used. A multiplex PCR assay on genomic DNA amplified the CDR3 region of rearranged TCR beta genes. The amplified TCR beta libraries were sequenced on the Illumina HiSeq System as 87-base-pair reads. Per the source publication's procedure: In a later analysis, some 80 million unique TCR beta chains were counted across the 650 to 750 repertoires, and roughly 11 million of these chains were shared by at least two donors. A nearest-neighbor algorithm error-corrected the raw reads and collapsed the reads into unique sequences, merging closely related sequences to remove PCR and sequencing errors. V, D and J gene segments were assigned by aligning CDR3 sequences to IMGT reference sequences. For a sequence to be retained, at least a six-nucleotide match to both a V gene segment and a J gene segment was required. Rearrangements were called productive when the CDR3 lacked stop codons and stayed in frame with V and J; all others were non-productive. Following IMGT convention, CDR3 was defined as the stretch from the second conserved V-encoded cysteine to the conserved J-encoded phenylalanine. In an earlier analysis of 500 to 650 of the donors, sequences lacking an unambiguous match to a single V gene segment were excluded. An earlier analysis of a few hundred of the donors classified V segments as functional when productive rearrangements were above 56.7% and as segregating when the standard deviation between donors was above 5%. A statistical classification framework was built for diagnosing cytomegalovirus status from the catalog of TCR beta chain sequences. V and J gene assignment, in a later analysis, came from comparing TCR nucleotide sequences with IMGT/GENE-DB human TR gene sequences. Using the TCRdist pipeline, a later analysis assigned CDR3 sequences along with most-parsimonious VDJ recombination scenarios. In a later analysis, every TCR beta chain was defined by the combination of its CDR3 amino acid sequence and its V-gene family, and reads without a unique V-gene family were dropped. In a later analysis, around 600 highly shared, low-generation-probability nucleotide sequences were removed to address suspected cross-contamination and a sequencing artifact. A later analysis calculated a clonal expansion index for each public chain from normalized within-repertoire ranks of inferred template counts. A later analysis computed generation probabilities with a VDJ recombination model fitted to out-of-frame rearrangements, and checked the results against IGoR. A later analysis scored TCR-TCR, TCR-HLA and TCR-CMV co-occurrence with hypergeometric tests, applying a repertoire-size bias correction to TCR pairs. To estimate false discovery rates, a later analysis permuted the HLA or CMV assignments 20 times. A later analysis grouped co-occurring TCRs with DBSCAN, adding TCRdist sequence similarity when clustering within HLA-allele-positive subsets. For co-occurrence clustering, repertoires with fewer than 30,000 or more than 120,000 public chains were excluded, along with five or six repertoires with anomalous nucleotide sharing. TCRdb retrieved this table from immuneACCESS and kept in-frame rearrangements only. Not all clones are present; in checked studies, unresolved V genes account for under half, and no reason is known for the remainder. That table gives V, J and clone size, and the DNA gave D and trimming. The table for this sample lists 220,000 or so clones; around 75% of them were counted only once. The top ten clones comprise 1.8% of the sample.

In total, approximately 690 healthy bone marrow donors made up the cohort. All cohort members were sampled while nominally healthy, although unrecorded immune exposures were likely present. The donor was CMV seronegative and was included in the group of under 450 seronegative cohort members. A peripheral blood sample was provided by each donor, and peripheral blood mononuclear cells were used for TCR beta sequencing. Genomic DNA extraction from the blood cell samples was performed with the Qiagen DNeasy Blood Extraction Kit. This TCR was recovered from a woman under 40 in good health and CMV-seronegative. The chain was built from TRBV28 and TRBJ2-5; 7 bases in the middle match TRBD2. Sequencing was done on a sample of PBMCs. The CDR3 sequence is CATRRGEEETQYF. The nucleotides read TGTGCCACCCGACGGGGGGAAGAAGAGACCCAGTACTTC.